The clone carrying this TCR beta chain was seen repeatedly, ten times or more. The CDR3 spans 15 residues. Losses at the gene ends were 3 bases for V and 10 bases for J; bases not matched to a gene: 8. The sample comes from a study of T-cell reconstitution after alpha-beta-depleted transplantation in children. Library preparation (for TCRbeta) was performed with unique molecular identifiers. TCRdb reprocessed the PCR reads via MiXCR and lists one record per CDR3 protein. This table has approximately 200,000 distinct CDR3 sequences, roughly 15% appearing once. Sequenced material: PBMCs from the stem cell graft donor, taken from the stem cell graft. This sequence originates from a human donor who donated a stem cell graft to a child with acute lymphoblastic leukemia. The chain combines TRBV12-3 or TRBV12-4 with TRBJ2-1; 11 bases align to TRBD2. The CDR3 protein is CASSFLLAGGPEQFF. The DNA for the CDR3 is TGTGCCAGCAGTTTTCTTCTAGCGGGAGGTCCAGAGCAGTTCTTC.